This T cell receptor beta chain comes out of a study of cytomegalovirus exposure and HLA in healthy donors (TCRdb year 2017). Study-level background: According to a later analysis, the roughly 130 validation repertoires were produced on the same platform as the approximately 620 repertoires of the first cohort. The study aimed to test whether cataloging public T cell receptors could reveal signatures of past pathogen exposure. Along with the approximately 700-subject first cohort, a separate validation cohort of over 90 different subjects was used. To predict cytomegalovirus infection status, the study brought together high-throughput TCR immunosequencing, statistical association of individual TCRs with disease status, and machine learning. The paper as a whole reports these results and caveats: All 120 or so repertoires were used to score co-occurrence in the validation cohort in a later analysis, because that analysis had no HLA typing for the cohort. In vitro tests confirmed that three of the cytomegalovirus-associated TCR beta chains recognize cytomegalovirus antigens. A total of 150 to 200 TCR beta chains were listed by the study as associated with cytomegalovirus. The classifier was reported to diagnose cytomegalovirus status with high specificity and sensitivity in both the original and validation cohorts. The authors suggested that the approach could potentially be generalized to other disease states and immunological phenotypes. Most TCR sequences were seen in very few donors, while some public TCRs were found in many individuals. Of the cluster scores, roughly 93% were above 0 in a later analysis, which found that TCRs clustered in the first cohort also tended to co-occur in the 95 to 150 validation repertoires.

Donors formed part of the validation cohort, which comprised approximately 130 subjects and was distinct from the first cohort of 550 to 850 subjects. Library construction relied on the immunoSEQ multiplex PCR assay. Concerning the study's data processing: A statistical classification framework was developed to diagnose cytomegalovirus status using the catalog of TCR beta chain sequences. The table was pulled from immuneACCESS by TCRdb, which kept in-frame rearrangements only. Such tables lose some clones; where checked, under half of the loss comes from unresolved V genes, and the rest has no known cause. The DNA was the basis for D and trimming; V, J and clone size are from that table. For this sample there are some 180,000 clones; about nine tenths appear just once. Clones ranked in the top ten supply 6% to 8.5% of the sample. For this clone: What this receptor recognizes is not known. No much larger clone is present one base from it, and per-base qualities are unavailable.

Taken from cysteine to phenylalanine, the CDR3 has 14 residues. Only the CDR3 portion is preserved as DNA: 42 bases, with reading frame beginning at the first base. V gives up 1 base and J gives up 5 bases, and the segment between their germline ends measures 8 bases. In the germline V gene, CDR1 corresponds to KGHSH and CDR2 to LQKENI. Sequenced material: PBMCs. This receptor was identified in a man younger than 40 in good health and CMV-seropositive. The sequence joins TRBV18 to TRBJ2-2; no D segment can be confidently identified. The CDR3 sequence is CASSPLGRTGELFF. The DNA reads TGTGCCAGCTCACCACTAGGTCGGACCGGGGAGCTGTTTTTT.